The present TCR beta chain was sequenced within a study of blood T cell repertoires in COVID-19. V lost 0 bases and J 8 bases, leaving 14 bases between the germline ends. CDR1 MNHNY and CDR2 SVGAGI come from the germline V gene (reference sequence). CDR3 size: 14 residues. Profiled with immunoSEQ multiplex PCR; TCRdb holds only in-frame clones, not every one. Of some 170,000 clones listed, roughly four fifths are singletons. The sequence was obtained from a human donor in a cohort sampled during active COVID-19. Sequenced sample: peripheral blood. This sequence joins TRBV6-6 and TRBJ2-7; TRBD2 might be the D (5 bases). The CDR3: CASSYSSVAGQQYF. CDR3 in DNA: TGTGCCAGCAGTTACTCCTCTGTTGCGGGTCAGCAGTACTTC.